Listed below are T cell receptor beta chains from one sample, sequenced in a study of human T cells and chemical hapten exposure. A single record per CDR3 protein comes from TCRdb applying MiXCR to the RACE reads. The sample lists approximately 90,000 distinct CDR3 sequences, about 10% occurring once. The specimen was whole blood, collected in connection with sensitization to the hapten diphenylcyclopropenone (DPC). These receptors originate from a middle-aged man with alopecia areata. Some clones in this sample may be carry-over from other donors' samples. The CDR3 runs from the conserved cysteine through the conserved F or W. Each record gives: V gene, CDR3 protein.

>TRBV28
CASWGEGTYEQYF
>TRBV25-1
CASLSGTGAGNTIYF
>TRBV20-1
CSPLEDRAGKETQYF
>TRBV19
CASSSLPTSRHGYTF
>TRBV6-5
CASSYSGEGLDEQFF
>TRBV28
CASSLGGVQPQHF
>TRBV30
CAWSVSSGSTDTQYF
>TRBV3-1
CASSQGSNSATQYF
>TRBV7-9
CASSFRSGANYGYTF
>TRBV20-1
CSARFSTFSSYEQYF
>TRBV6-5
CASSINAQNSPLHF
>TRBV4-3
CASSQVIQGAGYNEQFF
>TRBV29-1
CSVAGEGVPLHF
>TRBV6-5
CASSYWAGTGLRRGKGTQYF
>TRBV28
CASTNQAVGDYGYTF
>TRBV7-2
CASSRTSGYTDTQYF
>TRBV10-3
CAIRDTGSYEQYF
>TRBV28
CASLRGSGANVLTF
>TRBV7-8
CASSLEDRGGGNTIYF
>TRBV6-6
CASSRLGQGGEKLFF
>TRBV7-9
CASSLDSGINIQYF
>TRBV6-1
CASSPRVPSTDTQYF
>TRBV28
CASSLKVSLGRDTQYF
>TRBV6-2/TRBV6-3
CASSTRDRPSYEQYF
>TRBV6-2/TRBV6-3
CASTSGTGTGTEAFF
>TRBV7-8
CASSLARDTQYF